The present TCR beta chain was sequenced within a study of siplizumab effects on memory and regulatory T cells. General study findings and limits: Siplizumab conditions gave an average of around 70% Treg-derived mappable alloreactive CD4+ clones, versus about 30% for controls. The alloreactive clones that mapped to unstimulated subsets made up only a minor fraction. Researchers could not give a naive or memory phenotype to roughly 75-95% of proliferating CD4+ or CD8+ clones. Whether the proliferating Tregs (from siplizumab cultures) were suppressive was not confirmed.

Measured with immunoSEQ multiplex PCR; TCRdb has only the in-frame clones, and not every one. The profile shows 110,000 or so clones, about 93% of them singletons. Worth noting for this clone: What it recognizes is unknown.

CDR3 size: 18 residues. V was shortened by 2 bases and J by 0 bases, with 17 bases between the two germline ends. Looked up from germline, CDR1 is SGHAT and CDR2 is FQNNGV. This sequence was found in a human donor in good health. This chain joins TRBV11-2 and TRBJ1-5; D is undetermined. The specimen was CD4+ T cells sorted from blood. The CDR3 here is CASSLSSGGPYSNQPQHF. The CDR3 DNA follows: TGTGCCAGCAGCTTATCATCGGGAGGACCCTATAGCAATCAGCCCCAGCATTTT.